The 15 T cell receptor beta chains presented below share a single source sample, sequenced in a study of shared clonotypes between healthy human individuals. Measured with immunoSEQ multiplex PCR; TCRdb has only the in-frame clones, and not every one. Of 520,000 or so clones in the sample, 75% to 85% were seen once. What was sequenced was PBMCs. The receptors were sampled from a woman aged 40 to 55 in good health. Some clones in this sample may be carry-over from other donors' samples.

The V call is TRBV11-2, the J call TRBJ2-7; D is unclear. This CDR3 has 14 amino acids. Trimming removed 0 bases at V and 3 bases at J, with 9 bases between. From germline, CDR1 is SGHAT and CDR2 FQNNGV. CDR3 amino acids: CASSLDGKDYEQYF. The CDR3 bases are TGTGCCAGCAGCTTAGATGGGAAGGACTACGAGCAGTACTTC.

The chain is built from TRBV10-3 and TRBJ2-5; D is perhaps TRBD2 (6 bases). Germline assignment: CDR1 ENHRY and CDR2 SYGVKD. Trimming shortened V by 6 bases and J by 5 bases, and 10 bases separated the two germline ends. This CDR3 has 12 residues. In nucleotides, the CDR3 is TGTGCCATCAGCGGGAGTTGGGAGACCCAGTACTTC. Its protein is CAISGSWETQYF.

The rearrangement uses TRBV7-8 and TRBJ2-1; 12 bases are shared with TRBD2. Trimming at V came to 3 bases and at J to 8 bases, leaving 11 bases not matched to a gene. The CDR3 covers 17 residues. Per germline, CDR1 SGHVS and CDR2 FQNEAQ. CDR3 DNA: TGTGCCAGCAGCTTGGGACTAGCGGGTCTCTACTGGGATGAGCAGTTCTTC. It encodes CASSLGLAGLYWDEQFF. Full variable domain (missing parts from reference TRBV7-8 and TRBJ2-1): GAGVSQSPRYKVAKRGQDVALRCDPISGHVSLFWYQQALGQGPEFLTYFQNEAQLDKSGLPSDRFFAERPEGSVSTLKIQRTQQEDSAVYLCASSLGLAGLYWDEQFFGPGTRLTVL.

The V call is TRBV5-1, the J call TRBJ2-7; 7 bases map to TRBD1. The junction had 2 bases not matched to a gene; V was cut back by 0 bases and J by 2 bases. In germline, CDR1 is SGHRS, CDR2 YFSETQ. This CDR3 contains 14 residues. The CDR3 loop reads CASSLGTGPYEQYF. The CDR3 nucleotides are TGCGCCAGCAGCTTGGGGACAGGCCCCTACGAGCAGTACTTC.

This clone has just a few counts. The rearrangement links TRBV30 to TRBJ1-1, with D hard to call. The germline V and J ends were trimmed by 2 bases and 0 bases, with 10 bases remaining between them. From germline, CDR1 is GTSNPN and CDR2 SVGIG (reference sequence). The CDR3 extends over 14 amino acids. The CDR3 is CAWSRVLMNTEAFF. For the CDR3, the DNA is TGTGCCTGGAGTAGGGTGTTGATGAACACTGAAGCTTTCTTT.

The chain joins TRBV2 to TRBJ1-5, with 10 bases fitting TRBD1. V was pared by 8 bases and J by 9 bases, with 10 bases of the junction left unmatched. Germline CDR1 is SNHLY and CDR2 is FYNNEI. CDR3 length: 14 amino acids. The chain's CDR3 is CASADDRGRGPQHF. The CDR3 DNA sequence: TGTGCCAGCGCAGACGACAGGGGGCGAGGGCCCCAGCATTTT.

This clone was seen many times. The gene calls are TRBV30 and TRBJ2-3; the match to TRBD2 covers 7 bases. Germline CDR1 reads GTSNPN; CDR2 reads SVGIG (reference sequence). The V and J ends lost 8 bases and 1 base, in that order; junction bases with no gene match: 6. The CDR3 is 13 residues long. CDR3 nucleotides: TGTGCCCGATCTAGCGGAGGCACAGATACGCAGTATTTT. Translating gives CARSSGGTDTQYF.

The chain is built from TRBV29-1 and TRBJ2-7, with D possibly TRBD1 on 5 matching bases. Germline-derived CDR1 and CDR2 are SQVTM and ANQGSEA. V was clipped by 7 bases and J by 2 bases, with 15 bases between them. The CDR3 totals 13 residues. The CDR3 bases are TGCAGCGCGTGGGGCGGACCCACCTACGAGCAGTACTTC. It yields the protein CSAWGGPTYEQYF.

This clone was counted ten times or more. The chain carries TRBV6-5 and TRBJ1-3; no clear D. Germline CDR1 reads MNHEY; CDR2 reads SVGAGI. The CDR3 sequence is 14 residues long. V dropped 5 bases and J dropped 0 bases, with 8 bases sitting between them. The CDR3 region is CASSRSPSGNTIYF. The CDR3 DNA follows: TGTGCCAGCAGTAGAAGCCCCTCTGGAAACACCATATATTTT.

This chain connects TRBV30 to TRBJ1-1, with 7 bases fitting TRBD1. V dropped 3 bases and J dropped 3; count of bases not matched to a gene: 4. Per germline, CDR1 GTSNPN and CDR2 SVGIG (reference sequence). The CDR3 is made up of 13 amino acids. The CDR3 DNA is TGTGCCTGGAGGGACAGGACTTACACTGAAGCTTTCTTT. This sequence encodes CAWRDRTYTEAFF.

This clone appeared a few times. The identical CDR3 is also encoded by other nucleotide sequences in the sample. The V call is TRBV7-6, the J call TRBJ1-1, with a weak D call TRBD1 (5 bases). Trimming took 1 base from V and 1 from J, leaving 7 bases between them. The germline V gene encodes CDR1 SGHVS and CDR2 FNYEAQ. CDR3 size: 14 residues. The CDR3 nucleotides are TGTGCCAGCAGCTTAGGGCAGGGGAACACTGAAGCTTTCTTT. It is translated as CASSLGQGNTEAFF.

V is TRBV2 and J is TRBJ2-5; D not certain. Germline V CDR1 and CDR2: SNHLY, FYNNEI. V lost 3 bases and J 1 base, leaving 6 bases between the germline ends. The CDR3 consists of 13 residues. DNA for the CDR3: TGTGCCAGCAGTGACCAGGCCCAAGAGACCCAGTACTTC. The encoded protein is CASSDQAQETQYF.

V usage is TRBV7-8 and J usage is TRBJ1-1; D uncertain. CDR3 size: 13 residues. Per the germline V gene, CDR1 is SGHVS and CDR2 is FQNEAQ. Trimming took off 6 bases at V and 3 bases at J, with 11 bases between the two ends. The CDR3 spells CASRVGIDTEAFF. The CDR3 DNA follows: TGTGCCAGCAGGGTGGGGATCGACACTGAAGCTTTCTTT. Full variable domain (remainder filled in from reference TRBV7-8 and TRBJ1-1): GAGVSQSPRYKVAKRGQDVALRCDPISGHVSLFWYQQALGQGPEFLTYFQNEAQLDKSGLPSDRFFAERPEGSVSTLKIQRTQQEDSAVYLCASRVGIDTEAFFGQGTRLTVV.

The chain has TRBV7-3 and TRBJ1-6; D is unresolved. V lost 5 bases, J lost 7 bases, and 12 bases lay in between. The CDR3 contains 14 residues. Germline V gives CDR1 SGHTA, CDR2 FQGTGA. The CDR3 region is CASSTGRRNSPLHF. The CDR3 bases are TGTGCCAGCAGCACCGGACGGCGAAATTCACCCCTCCACTTT.

The chain carries TRBV6-6 and TRBJ2-5; possibly TRBD1 for D (7 bases). The tail of the sequence fits TRBJ2-7 better, so the J call may be wrong. Germline CDR1 reads MNHNY; CDR2 reads SVGAGI (reference sequence). The CDR3 is 13 amino acids. CDR3 amino acids: CASRGTESYEQYF. CDR3 nucleotide sequence: TGTGCCAGCCGGGGGACAGAGTCCTACGAGCAGTACTTC.